This entry lists 12 T cell receptor beta chains sequenced from one sample in a study of CD8+CD57+ T cells in acquired aplastic anemia. For CDR3 and TCR beta VDJ profiling, genomic DNA was the template used. Each CDR3 protein is one row after TCRdb ran MiXCR on the reads. The sample contains approximately 380,000 distinct CDR3 sequences, about two thirds of which appear only once. The sample consisted of sorted CD4+, CD8+, or CD8+CD57+ T cells (not recorded which) from PBMCs. The receptors come from a human donor in good health, serving as a control.

The V and J genes are TRBV2 and TRBJ2-7; 9 bases line up with TRBD1. Germline-derived CDR1 and CDR2 are SNHLY and FYNNEI. The CDR3 sequence is 15 residues long. The J segment lost 4 bases and the V segment lost 4 bases, leaving 8 bases of the junction unmatched. The chain's CDR3 is CASSGVGTGWYEQYF. The CDR3 DNA is TGTGCCAGCAGTGGAGTAGGGACAGGGTGGTACGAGCAGTACTTC.

This clonotype was picked up many times. This chain uses TRBV12-3 or TRBV12-4 with TRBJ1-4; perhaps TRBD1 as D (5 bases). V lost 3 bases and J 2 bases, leaving 10 bases between the germline ends. This CDR3 spans 15 amino acids. The CDR3 DNA reads TGTGCCAGCAGTTTCGAGGGGAGGACTAATGAAAAACTGTTTTTT. It codes for CASSFEGRTNEKLFF.

This clonotype came up many times. This sequence joins TRBV5-4 and TRBJ2-1; no clear D gene. The CDR3 is 12 residues long. The germline V gene encodes CDR1 SGHNT and CDR2 YYREEE (reference sequence). Between the trimmed V and J ends, which lost 1 base and 6 bases, there was a span of 5 bases. In nucleotides, the CDR3 is TGTGCCAGCAGCTTGTTCTCCAATGAGCAGTTCTTC. Its translation: CASSLFSNEQFF.

This clonotype turned up a few times. V and J are TRBV10-2 and TRBJ1-1; D is uncertain. The CDR3 length is 13 residues. Trimming left V 6 bases short and J 1 base short, with 9 bases between. Germline V CDR1 and CDR2: WSHSY, SAAADI. CDR3 amino acids: CASREGANTEAFF. In DNA, the CDR3 is TGCGCCAGCAGGGAGGGCGCGAACACTGAAGCTTTCTTT.

The chain uses TRBV10-3 and TRBJ1-2; possibly TRBD1 for D (6 bases). Germline V gives CDR1 ENHRY, CDR2 SYGVKD. Trimming left V 3 bases short and J 0 bases short, with 14 bases between. The CDR3 totals 16 residues. CDR3 residues: CAISEPGALANYGYTF. CDR3 nucleotide sequence: TGTGCCATCAGTGAACCAGGGGCGCTAGCTAACTATGGCTACACCTTC.

The chain has TRBV29-1 and TRBJ1-1; TRBD1 matches at 9 bases. The CDR3 length is 12 residues. Germline V gene data show CDR1 as SQVTM and CDR2 as ANQGSEA. V dropped 8 bases and J dropped 4; count of bases not matched to a gene: 5. The CDR3 DNA follows: TGCAGCACGACAGGGGGTCGCACTGAAGCTTTCTTT. Translated: CSTTGGRTEAFF.

The rearrangement links TRBV3-1 to TRBJ2-7, with D unresolved. The CDR3 contains 15 residues. V was clipped by 1 base and J by 2 bases, with 12 bases between them. The germline V gene has CDR1 LGHDT and CDR2 YNNKEL (reference sequence). CDR3 region: CASSQVNSRTYEQYF. The CDR3 DNA follows: TGTGCCAGCAGCCAAGTCAACTCCCGCACCTACGAGCAGTACTTC.

Notes on this clonotype: Because the CDR3 is missing its conserved closing phenylalanine or tryptophan, this is likely a read error. The DNA is omitted, as the CDR3 cannot be located on it reliably, and the CDR3 follows TCRdb's listing. V is TRBV7-3 and J is TRBJ1-1. The V gene's germline CDR1 is SGHTA and CDR2 FQGTGA. The CDR3 is 13 amino acids in total, end residues counted. The CDR3: CASSPAITNYGYT.

About this clonotype itself: Possible read error: a much larger clone is one base away. The CDR3 end shows no conserved phenylalanine or tryptophan, and so a read error is likely. This chain uses TRBV6-1 with TRBJ2-2, with 10 bases lining up with TRBD1. Germline CDR1 MNHNS, CDR2 SASEGT. V gave up 5 bases and J gave up 6 bases; unmatched junction bases: 3. The CDR3 runs 14 residues. The CDR3 loop is CASSTTGGSGELFL. CDR3 sequence (DNA): TGTGCCAGCAGTACGACAGGGGGCTCCGGGGAGCTGTTTCTT.

The chain has TRBV7-9 and TRBJ1-1; 8 positions match TRBD1. CDR1 and CDR2 (germline): SEHNR, FQNEAQ (reference sequence). V trimming: 5 bases; J trimming: 11 bases; junction bases outside the gene matches: 10. The CDR3 consists of 13 residues. CDR3 DNA: TGTGCCAGCAGCCCAGCAGGACAGGGACGCGCTTTCTTT. Translating it yields CASSPAGQGRAFF. The variable domain in full, completed from reference TRBV7-9 and TRBJ1-1, reads DTGVSQNPRHKITKRGQNVTFRCDPISEHNRLYWYRQTLGQGPEFLTYFQNEAQLEKSRLLSDRFSAERPKGSFSTLEIQRTEQGDSAMYLCASSPAGQGRAFFGQGTRLTVV.

Remarks on this clonotype: One junction end disagrees with the germline gene, perhaps due to a read error. This chain connects TRBV7-2 to TRBJ2-3; D gene unclear. The length of the CDR3 is 15 residues. Germline CDR1 is SGHTA and CDR2 is FQGNSA. The CDR3 DNA is TGTGCCAGCAGCTTAAGGGCAACTACGAGAAGTACGCCGTATTTT. It encodes CASSLRATTRSTPYF.

As for this clonotype: This may be a read error: a much more frequent sequence differs by one nucleotide. The CDR3 ends on some other residue instead of the conserved phenylalanine or tryptophan, so this is likely a read error. This chain connects TRBV6-2 or TRBV6-3 to TRBJ1-2; 12 nucleotides align to TRBD1. CDR1 MNHEY and CDR2 SVGEGT come from the germline V gene. Trimming cost V 6 bases and J 4 bases; bases outside gene matches: 9. The CDR3 is made up of 16 amino acids. The CDR3 spells CASSLPGTGGRYGYTS. As DNA, the CDR3 is TGTGCCAGCAGCCTACCCGGGACAGGGGGCCGCTATGGCTACACCTCC.